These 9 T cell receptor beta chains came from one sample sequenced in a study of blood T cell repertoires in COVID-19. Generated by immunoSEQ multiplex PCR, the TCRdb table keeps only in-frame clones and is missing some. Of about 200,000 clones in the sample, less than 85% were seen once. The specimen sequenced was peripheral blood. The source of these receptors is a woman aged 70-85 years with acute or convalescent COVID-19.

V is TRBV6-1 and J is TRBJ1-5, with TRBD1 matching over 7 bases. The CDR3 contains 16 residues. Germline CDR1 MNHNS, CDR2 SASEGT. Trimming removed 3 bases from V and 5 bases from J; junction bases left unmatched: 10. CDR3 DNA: TGTGCCAGCAGTGATTGGTCCAGGGGGTTGGATCAGCCCCAGCATTTT. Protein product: CASSDWSRGLDQPQHF.

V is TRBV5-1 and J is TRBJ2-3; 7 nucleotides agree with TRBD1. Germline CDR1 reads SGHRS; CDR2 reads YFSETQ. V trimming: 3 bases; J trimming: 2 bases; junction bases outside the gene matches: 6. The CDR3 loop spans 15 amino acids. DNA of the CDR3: TGCGCCAGCAGCTCCTCGGGACAGTCCACAGATACGCAGTATTTT. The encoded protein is CASSSSGQSTDTQYF.

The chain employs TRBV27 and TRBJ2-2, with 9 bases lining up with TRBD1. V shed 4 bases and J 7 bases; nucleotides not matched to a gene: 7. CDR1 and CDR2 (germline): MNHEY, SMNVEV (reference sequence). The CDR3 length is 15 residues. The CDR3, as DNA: TGTGCCAGCAGTTCGGGACAGGGAAGCTTCGGGGAGCTGTTTTTT. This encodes CASSSGQGSFGELFF.

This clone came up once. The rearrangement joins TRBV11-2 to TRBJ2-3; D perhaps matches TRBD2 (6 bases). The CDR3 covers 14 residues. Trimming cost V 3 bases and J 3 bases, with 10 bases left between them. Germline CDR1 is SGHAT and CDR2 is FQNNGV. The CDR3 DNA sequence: TGTGCCAGCAGCTTTAGCGGTGCGACAGATACGCAGTATTTT. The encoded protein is CASSFSGATDTQYF.

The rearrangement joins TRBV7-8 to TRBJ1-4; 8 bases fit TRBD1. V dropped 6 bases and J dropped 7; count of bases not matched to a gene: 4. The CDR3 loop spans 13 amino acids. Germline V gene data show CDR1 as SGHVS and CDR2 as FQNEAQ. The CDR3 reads CASSSQGVEKLFF. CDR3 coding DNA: TGTGCCAGCAGTTCACAGGGGGTTGAAAAACTGTTTTTT.

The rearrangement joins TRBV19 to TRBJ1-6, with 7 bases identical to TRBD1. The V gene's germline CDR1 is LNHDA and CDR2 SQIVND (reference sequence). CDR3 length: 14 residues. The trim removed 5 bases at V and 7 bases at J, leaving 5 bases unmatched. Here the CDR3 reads CASSVRDRNSPLHF. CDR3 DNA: TGTGCCAGTAGTGTCCGGGACAGAAATTCACCCCTCCACTTT.

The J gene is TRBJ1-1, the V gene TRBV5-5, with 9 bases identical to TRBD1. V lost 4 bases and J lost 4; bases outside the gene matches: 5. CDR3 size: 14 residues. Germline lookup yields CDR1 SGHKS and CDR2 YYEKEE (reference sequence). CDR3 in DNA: TGTGCCAGCAGCCGAGGACAGGGGTTCACTGAAGCTTTCTTT. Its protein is CASSRGQGFTEAFF.

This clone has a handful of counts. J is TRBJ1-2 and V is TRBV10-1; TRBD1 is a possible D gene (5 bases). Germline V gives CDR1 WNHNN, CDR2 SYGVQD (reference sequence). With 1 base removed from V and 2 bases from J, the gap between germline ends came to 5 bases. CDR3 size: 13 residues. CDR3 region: CASSEYRNYGYTF. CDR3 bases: TGCGCCAGCAGTGAGTACAGGAACTATGGCTACACCTTC.

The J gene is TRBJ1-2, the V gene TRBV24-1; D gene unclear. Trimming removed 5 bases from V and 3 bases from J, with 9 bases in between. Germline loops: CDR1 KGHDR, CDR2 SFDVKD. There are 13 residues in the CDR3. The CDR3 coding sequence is TGTGCCACCAGTGGCGGGAAAGACTATGGCTACACCTTC. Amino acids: CATSGGKDYGYTF.